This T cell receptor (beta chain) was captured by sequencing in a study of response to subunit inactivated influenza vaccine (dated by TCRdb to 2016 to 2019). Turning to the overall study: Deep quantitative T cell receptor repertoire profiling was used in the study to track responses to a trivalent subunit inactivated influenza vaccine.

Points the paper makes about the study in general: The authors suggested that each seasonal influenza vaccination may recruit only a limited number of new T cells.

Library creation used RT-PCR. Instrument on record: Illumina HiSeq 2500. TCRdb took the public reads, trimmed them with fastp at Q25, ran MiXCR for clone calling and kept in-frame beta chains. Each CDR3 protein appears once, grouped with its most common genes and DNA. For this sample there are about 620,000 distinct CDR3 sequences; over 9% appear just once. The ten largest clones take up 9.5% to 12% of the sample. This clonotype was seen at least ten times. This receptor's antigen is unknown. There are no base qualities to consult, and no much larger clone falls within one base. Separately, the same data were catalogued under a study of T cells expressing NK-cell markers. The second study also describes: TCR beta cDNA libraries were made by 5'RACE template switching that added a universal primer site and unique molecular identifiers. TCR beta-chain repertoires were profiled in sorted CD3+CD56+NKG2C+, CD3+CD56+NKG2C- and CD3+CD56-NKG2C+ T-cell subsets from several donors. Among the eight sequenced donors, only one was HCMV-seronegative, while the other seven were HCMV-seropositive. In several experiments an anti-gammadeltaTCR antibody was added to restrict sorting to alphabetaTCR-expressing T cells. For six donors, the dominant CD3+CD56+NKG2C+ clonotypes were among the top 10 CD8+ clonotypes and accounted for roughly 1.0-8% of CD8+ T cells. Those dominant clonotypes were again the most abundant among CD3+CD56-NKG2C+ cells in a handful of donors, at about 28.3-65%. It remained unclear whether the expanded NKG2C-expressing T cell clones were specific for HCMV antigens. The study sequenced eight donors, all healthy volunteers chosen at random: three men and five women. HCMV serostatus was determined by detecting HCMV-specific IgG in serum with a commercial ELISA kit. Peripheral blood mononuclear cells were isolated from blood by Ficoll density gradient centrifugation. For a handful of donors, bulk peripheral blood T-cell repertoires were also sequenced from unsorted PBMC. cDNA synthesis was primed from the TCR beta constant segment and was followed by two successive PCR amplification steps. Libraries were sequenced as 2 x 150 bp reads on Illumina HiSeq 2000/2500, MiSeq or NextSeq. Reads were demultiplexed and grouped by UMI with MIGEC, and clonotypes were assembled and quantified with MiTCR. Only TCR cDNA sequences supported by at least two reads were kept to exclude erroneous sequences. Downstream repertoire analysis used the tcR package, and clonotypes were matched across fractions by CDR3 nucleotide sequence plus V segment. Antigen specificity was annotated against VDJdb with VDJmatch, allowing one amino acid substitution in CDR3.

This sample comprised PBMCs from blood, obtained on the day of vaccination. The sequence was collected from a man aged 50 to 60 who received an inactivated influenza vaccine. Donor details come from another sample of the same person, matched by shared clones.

The encoded CDR3 is CASSFLSGRGDNEQFF. The bases read TGTGCCAGCAGCTTCTTGAGCGGGAGAGGCGACAATGAGCAGTTCTTC. The chain was built from TRBV7-9 and TRBJ2-1; TRBD2 agrees with 8 junctional bases. Including cysteine and phenylalanine, the CDR3 has 16 amino acids. Only the CDR3 portion is preserved as DNA: 48 bases, with reading frame beginning at the first base. Trimming takes 3 bases off V and 5 bases off J; junction bases not matched to a gene: 9. CDR1 SEHNR and CDR2 FQNEAQ are derived from the germline V gene (reference sequence). Joined to the reference TRBV7-9 and TRBJ2-1 proteins, this CDR3 gives the full variable domain: DTGVSQNPRHKITKRGQNVTFRCDPISEHNRLYWYRQTLGQGPEFLTYFQNEAQLEKSRLLSDRFSAERPKGSFSTLEIQRTEQGDSAMYLCASSFLSGRGDNEQFFGPGTRLTVL.